This is a list of T cell receptor beta chains from one sample in a study of cytomegalovirus exposure and HLA in healthy donors. TCRdb's table, derived via immunoSEQ multiplex PCR, lists solely in-frame clones and lacks some. The data contain 150,000 or so clones, roughly 89% of them singletons. Specimen: PBMCs. The source is a woman under 30 in good health and CMV-seronegative. The CDR3 runs from the conserved cysteine through the conserved F or W. A D gene is named only where the DNA matches it firmly. Not all rows give a size; the values are once, few, many and, for expanded clones, a class.

.	.	TRBV6-5	TRBJ2-5	TGTGCCAGCAGTTACGTAGGGAGTCTTCAAGAGACCCAGTACTTC	CASSYVGSLQETQYF
.	.	TRBV5-1	TRBJ2-6	TGCGCCAGCAGCTTCTCCCCCGGGGGGGCCAACGTCCTGACTTTC	CASSFSPGGANVLTF
.	.	TRBV18	TRBJ1-2	TGTGCCAGCTCACCACCCACTCGAGATGGCTACACCTTC	CASSPPTRDGYTF
.	.	TRBV11-2	TRBJ1-5	TGTGCCAGCAGCTTAGGAGGTAGCAATCAGCCCCAGCATTTT	CASSLGGSNQPQHF
.	TRBD2	TRBV27	TRBJ2-1	TGTGCCAGCAGTTTATTCCTCGGCAGCGGGGGGTTCTTTGAGCAGTTCTTC	CASSLFLGSGGFFEQFF
once	.	TRBV18	TRBJ2-7	TGTGCCAGCTCACCCCGGGCGGGGCCCGAGCAGTACTTC	CASSPRAGPEQYF
.	.	TRBV6-6	TRBJ1-1	TGTGCCAGCAGTTACGGGGGGACGAGCACTGAAGCTTTCTTT	CASSYGGTSTEAFF
.	TRBD1	TRBV5-1	TRBJ2-2	TGCGCCAGCAGCTTGGAGGTGGACAGGACCACCGGGGAGCTGTTTTTT	CASSLEVDRTTGELFF
.	.	TRBV7-3	TRBJ2-5	TGTGCCAGCAGCCTGCGGACAGAAGAGACCCAGTACTTC	CASSLRTEETQYF
.	.	TRBV5-4	TRBJ1-1	TGTGCCAGCAGCTGGGGACTTGGGGCGGGGGCGAACACTGAAGCTTTCTTT	CASSWGLGAGANTEAFF
.	TRBD1	TRBV5-4	TRBJ2-1	TGTGCCAGCAGCTTGGACAGGGGTTCCTACAATGAGCAGTTCTTC	CASSLDRGSYNEQFF
once	.	TRBV11-2	TRBJ2-7	TGTGCCAGCAGCTTATCGGGTCACTACGAGCAGTACTTC	CASSLSGHYEQYF
.	.	TRBV7-8	TRBJ1-6	TGTGCCAGCAGCTTAGTATCCCCGGGTACTAATTCACCCCTCCACTTT	CASSLVSPGTNSPLHF
.	TRBD2	TRBV5-1	TRBJ2-1	TGCGCCAGCAGCCTGACCGGGACTAGACTTAATGAGCAGTTCTTC	CASSLTGTRLNEQFF
.	TRBD1	TRBV5-1	TRBJ1-6	TGCGCCAGCAGAATGGGGACAGGAAATTCACCCCTCCACTTT	CASRMGTGNSPLHF
.	TRBD2	TRBV19	TRBJ2-1	TGTGCCAGTAGTATACTAGCGGGGGGGATCTACAATGAGCAGTTCTTC	CASSILAGGIYNEQFF
many	.	TRBV13	TRBJ2-6	TGTGCCAGCAGCTTATACGGGAGCAACTCTGGGGCCAACGTCCTGACTTTC	CASSLYGSNSGANVLTF
.	TRBD1	TRBV5-6	TRBJ2-1	TGTGCCAGCAGCCCAAGAAGGGGGCTGAGGGAGCAGTTCTTC	CASSPRRGLREQFF
.	TRBD2	TRBV6-5	TRBJ2-1	TGTGCCAGTAGACGCGGGACTAGCGCGTACAATGAGCAGTTCTTC	CASRRGTSAYNEQFF
once	TRBD2	TRBV5-1	TRBJ2-5	TGCGCCAGCGTCTCCATAGCGGGGGTTGGGGAGACCCAGTACTTC	CASVSIAGVGETQYF
.	.	TRBV2	TRBJ1-5	TGTGCCAGCAGTGAAAATGGAGTAGGCACTAATCAGCCCCAGCATTTT	CASSENGVGTNQPQHF
.	TRBD2	TRBV4-2	TRBJ2-2	TGTGCCAGCAGCCAAGATTACCTAGCGGGGGGAACCGGGGAGCTGTTTTTT	CASSQDYLAGGTGELFF
.	.	TRBV25-1	TRBJ1-4	TGTGCCAGCAGTGAAGCGGGGCAGGGTGATGAAAAACTGTTTTTT	CASSEAGQGDEKLFF
.	TRBD1	TRBV19	TRBJ2-4	TGTGCCAGTAGTCGACGGGACAGGGATTTGGCCAAAAACATTCAGTACTTC	CASSRRDRDLAKNIQYF
once	.	TRBV6-5	TRBJ2-3	TGTGCCAGCAGATCGGGGGTTTGGACAGATACGCAGTATTTT	CASRSGVWTDTQYF
.	TRBD1	TRBV4-1	TRBJ1-6	TGCGCCAGCAGCCATAACAGGGGTATGCATTCACCCCTCCACTTT	CASSHNRGMHSPLHF
.	.	TRBV6-6	TRBJ1-2	TGTGCCAGCAGTTACGACTTGGGGACAACGCCCTATGGCTACACCTTC	CASSYDLGTTPYGYTF
.	.	TRBV5-1	TRBJ2-7	TGCGCCAGCAGCAAAGACAGCCTTCCCTACGAGCAGTACTTC	CASSKDSLPYEQYF
once	.	TRBV27	TRBJ2-2	TGTGCCAGCAGTTCGACCCTCAGGGGCCTAGACGGGGAGCTGTTTTTT	CASSSTLRGLDGELFF
.	TRBD2	TRBV5-1	TRBJ2-3	TGCGCCAGCAGCTTAGGACTAGCGGGGGGGCCGGCAGATACGCAGTATTTT	CASSLGLAGGPADTQYF
once	TRBD2	TRBV9	TRBJ2-2	TGTGCCAGCAGCGTAGGCGGGGGTAACACCGGGGAGCTGTTTTTT	CASSVGGGNTGELFF
.	TRBD1	TRBV10-3	TRBJ1-3	TGTGCCATCAGTGGGGACAGCCGTGGATCTTCGGTCTCTGGAAACACCATATATTTT	CAISGDSRGSSVSGNTIYF
few	.	TRBV13	TRBJ2-7	TGTGCCAGCAGCTTAAGACAAGGCAACTCCTACGAGCAGTACTTC	CASSLRQGNSYEQYF
.	.	TRBV5-1	TRBJ2-1	TGCGCCAGCAGCCCAGGTCGCGGGCCTGAGCAGTTCTTC	CASSPGRGPEQFF
.	.	TRBV5-6	TRBJ2-1	TGTGCCAGCAGCCTCCTAGTGGCCCCGCAAAACAATGAGCAGTTCTTC	CASSLLVAPQNNEQFF
.	.	TRBV7-3	TRBJ2-1	TGTGCCAGCAGCGTACAGCAGTTTAATGAGCAGTTCTTC	CASSVQQFNEQFF
many	.	TRBV5-6	TRBJ2-7	TGTGCCAGCAGCCGTAGAGGAGGGAATGACGAGCAGTACTTC	CASSRRGGNDEQYF
.	TRBD2	TRBV11-2	TRBJ2-7	TGTGCCAGCAGCTTAGGACTAGCCCATTCCGAGCAGTACTTC	CASSLGLAHSEQYF
.	TRBD1	TRBV6-6	TRBJ2-7	TGTGCCAGCAGCCTCGCCGGGACAGATTTCTACGAGCAGTACTTC	CASSLAGTDFYEQYF
.	.	TRBV2	TRBJ1-1	TGTGCCAGCAGTGAAAAAAGTGTAGATGAAGCTTTCTTT	CASSEKSVDEAFF
.	.	TRBV21-1	TRBJ1-5	TGTGCCAGCAGCAAAGACGGGGACAACTCGTTTAGCAATCAGCCCCAGCATTTT	CASSKDGDNSFSNQPQHF
.	.	TRBV18	TRBJ1-1	TGTGCCAGCTCACCCCCAGGAACCTGGGAGGGCACTGAAGCTTTCTTT	CASSPPGTWEGTEAFF
.	.	TRBV28	TRBJ1-1	TGTGCCAGCACAATCGGGGGGTTGGGGAACACTGAAGCTTTCTTT	CASTIGGLGNTEAFF
few	.	TRBV7-2	TRBJ2-2	TGTGCCAGCAGCTTATATCTCGCCGGGGAGCTGTTTTTT	CASSLYLAGELFF
.	TRBD1	TRBV10-3	TRBJ1-1	TGTGCCACAGAACAGGGGGCCAGGACCTTGAACACTGAAGCTTTCTTT	CATEQGARTLNTEAFF